This record concerns one TCR beta chain sequence. Its cognate antigen is unknown. Generated by immunoSEQ multiplex PCR, the TCRdb table keeps only in-frame clones and is missing some. The table has about 180,000 clones, about 83% seen once. In germline, CDR1 is GTSNPN, CDR2 SVGIG (reference sequence). With 6 bases clipped from V and 10 bases from J, the junction kept 11 bases outside the gene matches. This CDR3 is 15 amino acids long. This sample is part of a study of cytomegalovirus exposure and HLA in healthy donors. Study details: The 95 to 150 validation repertoires, a later analysis reported, used the same platform as the approximately 650 first-cohort repertoires.

Study-level results: The study flagged about 160 TCR beta chains as cytomegalovirus-associated. Testing in vitro showed a few CMV-associated chains specific for CMV antigens. Most TCR sequences proved rare, with some public TCRs found in many donors.

The chain is built from TRBV30 and TRBJ2-1; TRBD2 matches 14 bases. The sequence derives from a woman aged 25-40 years in good health and CMV-seronegative. Sequences were obtained from PBMCs. The CDR3 sequence is CACRTSGGHIKEQFF. Here the CDR3 DNA reads TGTGCCTGTCGGACTAGCGGGGGGCATATAAAGGAGCAGTTCTTC.